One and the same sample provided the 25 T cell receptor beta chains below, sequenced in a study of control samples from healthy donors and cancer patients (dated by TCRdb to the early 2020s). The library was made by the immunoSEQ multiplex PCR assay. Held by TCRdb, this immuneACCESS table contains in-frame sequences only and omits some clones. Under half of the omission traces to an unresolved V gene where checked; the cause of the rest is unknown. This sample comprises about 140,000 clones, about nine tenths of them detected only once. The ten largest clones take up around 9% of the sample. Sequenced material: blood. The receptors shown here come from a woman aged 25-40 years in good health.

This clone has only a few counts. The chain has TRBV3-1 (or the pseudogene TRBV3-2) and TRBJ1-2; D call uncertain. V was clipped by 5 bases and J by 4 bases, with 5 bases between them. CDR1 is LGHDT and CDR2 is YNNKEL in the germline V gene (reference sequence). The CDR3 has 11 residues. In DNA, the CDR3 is TGTGCCAGCAGCTGGGCCTATGGCTACACCTTC. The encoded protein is CASSWAYGYTF.

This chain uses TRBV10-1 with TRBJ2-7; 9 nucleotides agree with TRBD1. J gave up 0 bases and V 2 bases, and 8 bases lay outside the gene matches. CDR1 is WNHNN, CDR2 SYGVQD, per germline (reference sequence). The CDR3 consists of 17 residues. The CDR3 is CASSELRGQGSSYEQYF. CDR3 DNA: TGCGCCAGCAGTGAGCTTCGGGGACAGGGTAGCTCCTACGAGCAGTACTTC.

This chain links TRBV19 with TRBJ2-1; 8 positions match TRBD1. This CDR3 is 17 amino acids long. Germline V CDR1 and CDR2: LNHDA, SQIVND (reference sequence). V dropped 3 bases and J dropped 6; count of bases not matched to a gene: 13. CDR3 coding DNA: TGTGCCAGTAGTATGGAATTGATACAGGGGGGCTCCAATGAGCAGTTCTTC. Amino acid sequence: CASSMELIQGGSNEQFF. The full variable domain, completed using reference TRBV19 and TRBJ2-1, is DGGITQSPKYLFRKEGQNVTLSCEQNLNHDAMYWYRQDPGQGLRLIYYSQIVNDFQKGDIAEGYSVSREKKESFPLTVTSAQKNPTAFYLCASSMELIQGGSNEQFFGPGTRLTVL.

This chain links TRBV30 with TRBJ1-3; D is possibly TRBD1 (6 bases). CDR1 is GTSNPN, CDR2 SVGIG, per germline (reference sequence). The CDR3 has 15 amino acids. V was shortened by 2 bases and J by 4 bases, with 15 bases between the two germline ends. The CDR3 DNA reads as TGTGCCTGGAGTAGGAACAGGGTATCCGGAAACACCATATATTTT. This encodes CAWSRNRVSGNTIYF.

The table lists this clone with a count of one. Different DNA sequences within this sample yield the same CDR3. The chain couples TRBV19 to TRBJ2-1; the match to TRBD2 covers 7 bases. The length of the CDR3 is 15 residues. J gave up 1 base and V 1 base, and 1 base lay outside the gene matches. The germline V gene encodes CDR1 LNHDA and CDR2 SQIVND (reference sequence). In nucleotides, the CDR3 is TGTGCCAGTAGTATAGGAGCGGGGTCCTACAATGAGCAGTTCTTC. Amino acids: CASSIGAGSYNEQFF. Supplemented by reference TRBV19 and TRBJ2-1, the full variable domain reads DGGITQSPKYLFRKEGQNVTLSCEQNLNHDAMYWYRQDPGQGLRLIYYSQIVNDFQKGDIAEGYSVSREKKESFPLTVTSAQKNPTAFYLCASSIGAGSYNEQFFGPGTRLTVL.

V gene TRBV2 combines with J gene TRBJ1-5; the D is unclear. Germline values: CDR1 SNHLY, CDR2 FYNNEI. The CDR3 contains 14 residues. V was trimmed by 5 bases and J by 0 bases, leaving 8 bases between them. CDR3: CASSLRHSNQPQHF. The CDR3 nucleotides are TGTGCCAGCAGTTTGCGACATAGCAATCAGCCCCAGCATTTT.

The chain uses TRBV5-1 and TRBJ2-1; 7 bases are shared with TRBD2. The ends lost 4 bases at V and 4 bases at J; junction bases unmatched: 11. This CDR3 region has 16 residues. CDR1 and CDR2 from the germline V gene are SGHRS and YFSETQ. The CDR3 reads CASSVTGTTSYNEQFF. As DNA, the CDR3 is TGCGCCAGCAGCGTAACCGGGACTACCTCTTACAATGAGCAGTTCTTC.

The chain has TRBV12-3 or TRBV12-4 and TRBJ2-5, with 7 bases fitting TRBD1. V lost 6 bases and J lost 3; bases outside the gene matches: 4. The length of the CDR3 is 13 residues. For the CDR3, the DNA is TGTGCCAGCAGACTTACAGGGGAAGAGACCCAGTACTTC. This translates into CASRLTGEETQYF.

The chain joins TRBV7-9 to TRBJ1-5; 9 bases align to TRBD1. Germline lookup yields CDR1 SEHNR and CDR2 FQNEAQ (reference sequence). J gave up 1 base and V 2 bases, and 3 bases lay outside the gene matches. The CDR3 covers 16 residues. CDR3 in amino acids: CASSLWTGASNQPQHF. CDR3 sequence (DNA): TGTGCCAGCAGCTTATGGACAGGGGCGAGCAATCAGCCCCAGCATTTT.

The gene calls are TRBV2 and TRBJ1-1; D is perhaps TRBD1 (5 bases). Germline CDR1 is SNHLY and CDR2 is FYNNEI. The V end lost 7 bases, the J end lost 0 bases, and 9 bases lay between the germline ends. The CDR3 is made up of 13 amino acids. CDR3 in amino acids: CASIRQMNTEAFF. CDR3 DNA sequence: TGTGCCAGCATTCGACAGATGAACACTGAAGCTTTCTTT.

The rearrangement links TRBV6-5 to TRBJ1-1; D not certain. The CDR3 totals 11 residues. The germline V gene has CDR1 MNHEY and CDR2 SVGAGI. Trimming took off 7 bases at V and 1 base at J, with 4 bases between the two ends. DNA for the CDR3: TGTGCCAGCAATAGGAACACTGAAGCTTTCTTT. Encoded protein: CASNRNTEAFF.

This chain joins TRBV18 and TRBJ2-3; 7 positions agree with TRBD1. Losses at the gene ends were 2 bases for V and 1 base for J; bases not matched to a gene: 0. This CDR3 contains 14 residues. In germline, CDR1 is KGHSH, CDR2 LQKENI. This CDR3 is CASSPGTGTDTQYF. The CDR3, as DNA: TGTGCCAGCTCACCAGGGACAGGCACAGATACGCAGTATTTT.

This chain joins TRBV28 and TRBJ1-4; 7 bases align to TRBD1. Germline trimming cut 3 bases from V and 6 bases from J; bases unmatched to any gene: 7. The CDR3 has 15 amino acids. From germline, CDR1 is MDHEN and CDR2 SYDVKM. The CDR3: CASSFDRAYHEKLFF. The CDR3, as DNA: TGTGCCAGCAGTTTCGACAGGGCTTATCATGAAAAACTGTTTTTT.

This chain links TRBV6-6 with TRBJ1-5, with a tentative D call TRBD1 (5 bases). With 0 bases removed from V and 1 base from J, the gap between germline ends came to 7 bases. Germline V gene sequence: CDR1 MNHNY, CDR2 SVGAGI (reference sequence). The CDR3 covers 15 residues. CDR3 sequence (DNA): TGTGCCAGCAGTTACTCGCAGGGAAGCAATCAGCCCCAGCATTTT. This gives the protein CASSYSQGSNQPQHF.

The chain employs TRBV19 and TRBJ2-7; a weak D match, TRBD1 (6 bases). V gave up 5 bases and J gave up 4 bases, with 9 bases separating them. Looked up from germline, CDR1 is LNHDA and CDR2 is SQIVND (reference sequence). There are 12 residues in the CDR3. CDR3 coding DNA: TGTGCCAGTAGTGCAACAGGGTACGAGCAGTACTTC. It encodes CASSATGYEQYF. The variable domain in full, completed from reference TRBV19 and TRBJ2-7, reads DGGITQSPKYLFRKEGQNVTLSCEQNLNHDAMYWYRQDPGQGLRLIYYSQIVNDFQKGDIAEGYSVSREKKESFPLTVTSAQKNPTAFYLCASSATGYEQYFGPGTRLTVT.

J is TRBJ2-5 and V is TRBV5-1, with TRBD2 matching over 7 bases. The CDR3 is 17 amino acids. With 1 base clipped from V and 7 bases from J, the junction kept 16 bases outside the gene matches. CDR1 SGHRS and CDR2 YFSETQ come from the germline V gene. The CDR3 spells CASSLRPTSVPQGTQYF. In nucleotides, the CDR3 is TGCGCCAGCAGCTTGCGCCCTACTAGCGTCCCCCAGGGGACCCAGTACTTC.

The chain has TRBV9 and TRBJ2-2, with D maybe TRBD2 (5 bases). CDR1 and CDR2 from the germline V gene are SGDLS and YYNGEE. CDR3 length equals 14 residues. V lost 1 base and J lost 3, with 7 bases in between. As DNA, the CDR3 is TGTGCCAGCAGCGTATTCGGGGACACCGGGGAGCTGTTTTTT. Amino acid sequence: CASSVFGDTGELFF. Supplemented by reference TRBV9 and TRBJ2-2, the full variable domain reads DSGVTQTPKHLITATGQRVTLRCSPRSGDLSVYWYQQSLDQGLQFLIQYYNGEERAKGNILERFSAQQFPDLHSELNLSSLELGDSALYFCASSVFGDTGELFFGEGSRLTVL.

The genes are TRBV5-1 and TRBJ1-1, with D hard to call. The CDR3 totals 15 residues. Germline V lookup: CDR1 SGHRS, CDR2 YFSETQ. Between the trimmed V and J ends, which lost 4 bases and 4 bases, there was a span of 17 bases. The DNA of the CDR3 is TGCGCCAGCAGCCCGGAGACGGGTCCGGGCACTGAAGCTTTCTTT. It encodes CASSPETGPGTEAFF. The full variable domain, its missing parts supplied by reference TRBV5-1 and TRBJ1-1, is KAGVTQTPRYLIKTRGQQVTLSCSPISGHRSVSWYQQTPGQGLQFLFEYFSETQRNKGNFPGRFSGRQFSNSRSEMNVSTLELGDSALYLCASSPETGPGTEAFFGQGTRLTVV.

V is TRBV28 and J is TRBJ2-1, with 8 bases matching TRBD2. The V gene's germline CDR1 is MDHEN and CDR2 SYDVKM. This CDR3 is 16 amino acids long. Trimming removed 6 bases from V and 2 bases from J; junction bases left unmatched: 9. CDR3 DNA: TGTGCCAGCAGCCACGGGGGGGCCCGGGCCTACAATGAGCAGTTCTTC. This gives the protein CASSHGGARAYNEQFF.

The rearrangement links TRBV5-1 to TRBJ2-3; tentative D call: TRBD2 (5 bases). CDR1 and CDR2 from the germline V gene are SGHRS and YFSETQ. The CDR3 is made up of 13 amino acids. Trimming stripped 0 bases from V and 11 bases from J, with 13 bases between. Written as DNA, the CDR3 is TGCGCCAGCAGCTTGGATTCCCTCGGGATGCAGTATTTT. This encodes CASSLDSLGMQYF.

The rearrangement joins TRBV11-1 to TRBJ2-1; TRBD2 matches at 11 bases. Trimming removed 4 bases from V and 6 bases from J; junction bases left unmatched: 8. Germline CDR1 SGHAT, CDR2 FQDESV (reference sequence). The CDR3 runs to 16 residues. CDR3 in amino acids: CASSSRTSGPLNEQFF. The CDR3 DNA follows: TGTGCCAGCAGCTCTCGGACTAGCGGGCCCCTCAATGAGCAGTTCTTC.

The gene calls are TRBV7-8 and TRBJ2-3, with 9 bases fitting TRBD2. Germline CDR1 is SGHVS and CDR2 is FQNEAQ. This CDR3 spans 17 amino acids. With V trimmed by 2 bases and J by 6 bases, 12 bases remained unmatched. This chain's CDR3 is CASSLIGGVAGVDTQYF. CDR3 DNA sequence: TGTGCCAGCAGCTTAATTGGAGGGGTAGCGGGAGTCGATACGCAGTATTTT.

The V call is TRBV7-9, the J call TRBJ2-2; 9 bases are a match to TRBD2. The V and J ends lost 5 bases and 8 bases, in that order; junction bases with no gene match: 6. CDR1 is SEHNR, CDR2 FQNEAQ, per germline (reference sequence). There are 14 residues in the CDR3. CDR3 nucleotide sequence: TGTGCCAGCAGCCTGGTAGCGGGAGCAGGGGAGCTGTTTTTT. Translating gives CASSLVAGAGELFF.

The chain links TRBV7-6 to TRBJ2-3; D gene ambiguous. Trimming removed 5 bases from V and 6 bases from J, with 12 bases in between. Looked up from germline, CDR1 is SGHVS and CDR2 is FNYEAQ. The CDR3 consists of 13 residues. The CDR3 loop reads CASSQLERDTQYF. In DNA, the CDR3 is TGTGCCAGCAGCCAACTGGAGAGGGATACGCAGTATTTT.

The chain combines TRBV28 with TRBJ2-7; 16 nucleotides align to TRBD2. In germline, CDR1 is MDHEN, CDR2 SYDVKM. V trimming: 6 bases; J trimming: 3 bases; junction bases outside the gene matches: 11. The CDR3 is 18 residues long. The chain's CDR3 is CASSGGGLAGGVVYEQYF. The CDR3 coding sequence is TGTGCCAGCAGCGGAGGGGGACTAGCGGGAGGGGTAGTCTACGAGCAGTACTTC.